Listed here are 31 T cell receptor beta chains from one sample, sequenced in a study of control samples from healthy donors and cancer patients. TCRdb keeps only in-frame clones here, not all; method: immunoSEQ multiplex PCR. The sample has over 150,000 clones; 94% are singletons. The sequencing input was blood. Receptors originate from a woman aged 18 to 35 in good health.

This clone was recorded once. The chain recombines TRBV28 with TRBJ1-6; TRBD1 matches 7 bases. V dropped 4 bases and J dropped 12; count of bases not matched to a gene: 6. CDR3 size: 13 residues. The germline gives CDR1 MDHEN, CDR2 SYDVKM. CDR3 DNA sequence: TGTGCCAGCAGTTCCCGAACAGGGGAACCCCTCCACTTT. Translated, it gives CASSSRTGEPLHF.

The chain couples TRBV5-1 to TRBJ1-5; 8 bases fit TRBD1. V was clipped by 3 bases and J by 3 bases; unmatched bases: 5. In germline, CDR1 is SGHRS, CDR2 YFSETQ. This CDR3 region has 15 residues. The CDR3 coding sequence is TGCGCCAGCAGCTCGGGGACAGGCTTCAATCAGCCCCAGCATTTT. Translation gives CASSSGTGFNQPQHF.

The genes are TRBV10-3 and TRBJ2-1, with 7 bases fitting TRBD1. V lost 6 bases to trimming and J lost 9 bases; unmatched junction nucleotides: 20. Germline V gene sequence: CDR1 ENHRY, CDR2 SYGVKD. This CDR3 contains 17 residues. CDR3 sequence reads: CAISERLTGQRESEQFF. The CDR3 nucleotides are TGTGCCATCAGCGAGCGATTGACGGGACAGAGGGAGAGTGAGCAGTTCTTC.

The chain has TRBV7-9 and TRBJ2-1; 7 bases are a match to TRBD1. The CDR3 has 16 residues. V trimming: 4 bases; J trimming: 2 bases; junction bases outside the gene matches: 8. Germline lookup yields CDR1 SEHNR and CDR2 FQNEAQ (reference sequence). The DNA for the CDR3 is TGTGCCAGCAGCTCTTTATCTACAGGGGCCTACAATGAGCAGTTCTTC. This sequence encodes CASSSLSTGAYNEQFF.

The chain joins TRBV19 to TRBJ2-3; TRBD1 agrees at 8 bases. Germline CDR1 LNHDA, CDR2 SQIVND (reference sequence). This CDR3 is built from 13 residues. V shed 10 bases, J shed 3 bases, and the junction held 6 bases outside the gene matches. The CDR3 here is CATTQGATDTQYF. DNA for the CDR3: TGTGCCACTACTCAGGGGGCGACAGATACGCAGTATTTT. The entire variable domain, with the rest obtained from reference TRBV19 and TRBJ2-3, is as follows: DGGITQSPKYLFRKEGQNVTLSCEQNLNHDAMYWYRQDPGQGLRLIYYSQIVNDFQKGDIAEGYSVSREKKESFPLTVTSAQKNPTAFYLCATTQGATDTQYFGPGTRLTVL.

This rearrangement joins TRBV21-1 to TRBJ1-4; the DNA was not compared with TRBD1, the D call given in the table. TRBV21-1 is labeled a pseudogene. The CDR3 has 14 residues. CDR3 DNA: TGTGCCAGGATCAATGGGGACAGTAAAGAAAAACTGTTTTTT. Its translation: CARINGDSKEKLFF.

The sample holds a few counts of this clone. This sequence joins TRBV7-9 and TRBJ1-2, with TRBD1 matching over 7 bases. After removal of 2 bases from V and 5 bases from J, the junction contained 5 bases not matched to a gene. CDR1 and CDR2 (germline): SEHNR, FQNEAQ (reference sequence). The CDR3 loop spans 14 amino acids. CDR3 nucleotide sequence: TGTGCCAGCAGCTTAATTGAGACAGGGTATGGCTACACCTTC. This codes for CASSLIETGYGYTF.

CDR3 nucleotides: TGTGCCAGTAGTATAGGTGCAGGGGATCAAGAGACCCAGTACTTC. It translates to CASSIGAGDQETQYF. The V call is TRBV19, the J call TRBJ2-5; the D gene is possibly TRBD1 (6 bases). In germline, CDR1 is LNHDA, CDR2 SQIVND (reference sequence). The V gene lost 1 base and the J gene lost 2 bases, with 11 bases spanning the gap. This CDR3 has 15 residues.

J is TRBJ1-2 and V is TRBV5-6; possible D gene TRBD1, 6 bases. The CDR3 has 15 residues. The ends were cut back, 3 bases at V and 1 base at J, with 13 bases in the middle. From germline, CDR1 is SGHDT and CDR2 YYEEEE. CDR3 nucleotide sequence: TGTGCCAGCAGCTCCCTAGGGGGAAGTAACTATGGCTACACCTTC. Protein sequence: CASSSLGGSNYGYTF. The variable domain in full, with the rest retrieved from reference TRBV5-6 and TRBJ1-2, is DAGVTQSPTHLIKTRGQQVTLRCSPKSGHDTVSWYQQALGQGPQFIFQYYEEEERQRGNFPDRFSGHQFPNYSSELNVNALLLGDSALYLCASSSLGGSNYGYTFGSGTRLTVV.

The chain joins TRBV7-2 to TRBJ1-1; TRBD1 might be the D (6 bases). The germline V gene has CDR1 SGHTA and CDR2 FQGNSA. Trimming took off 7 bases at V and 4 bases at J, with 13 bases between the two ends. The CDR3 spans 13 residues. CDR3 amino acids: CASTIGGGTEAFF. CDR3 nucleotide sequence: TGTGCCAGCACCATTGGAGGGGGCACTGAAGCTTTCTTT.

This chain links TRBV4-2 with TRBJ2-3; 10 bases fit TRBD2. Germline CDR1 and CDR2: LGHNA and YNFKEQ. Trimming cost V 0 bases and J 6 bases; bases outside gene matches: 12. This CDR3 is built from 18 residues. The CDR3 protein is CASSQELSLAGAGDTQYF. CDR3 nucleotide sequence: TGTGCCAGCAGCCAAGAATTAAGCCTAGCGGGGGCTGGGGATACGCAGTATTTT.

The V and J genes are TRBV18 and TRBJ2-1; 10 bases are a match to TRBD2. The CDR3 spans 16 residues. J lost 10 bases, V lost 6 bases, and 15 bases had no gene match. Per the germline V gene, CDR1 is KGHSH and CDR2 is LQKENI. The CDR3 DNA sequence: TGTGCCAGCTCCCCCGTGAGCGGGAGGGCCGGGGGCGAGCAGTTCTTC. Its protein is CASSPVSGRAGGEQFF.

This sequence joins TRBV7-2 and TRBJ2-7; the D is unclear. Trimming pared 1 base from V and 3 bases from J, leaving 10 bases between. Germline V CDR1 and CDR2: SGHTA, FQGNSA. The CDR3 totals 14 residues. The CDR3 reads CASSLESQNYEQYF. The CDR3 coding sequence is TGTGCCAGCAGCTTAGAATCACAGAACTACGAGCAGTACTTC.

Note on this clone: Distinct nucleotide sequences in the sample also encode this CDR3. The chain couples TRBV7-2 to TRBJ2-7, with TRBD2 matching over 14 bases. CDR1 is SGHTA, CDR2 FQGNSA, per germline. V trimming: 0 bases; J trimming: 2 bases; junction bases outside the gene matches: 3. The CDR3 covers 17 residues. The CDR3: CASSLAGLAGDPYEQYF. For the CDR3, the DNA is TGTGCCAGCAGCTTAGCGGGACTAGCGGGGGACCCCTACGAGCAGTACTTC.

The chain couples TRBV7-8 to TRBJ2-3; the D gene is possibly TRBD2 (5 bases). V lost 1 base and J lost 6, with 14 bases in between. The CDR3 consists of 15 residues. CDR1 and CDR2 from the germline V gene are SGHVS and FQNEAQ. The CDR3, as DNA: TGTGCCAGCAGCTTAGAGGGCAGCCGGAGGGATACGCAGTATTTT. It is translated as CASSLEGSRRDTQYF.

The V call is TRBV7-2, the J call TRBJ1-5; a possible D gene is TRBD1 (6 bases). The V and J ends lost 3 bases and 7 bases respectively, with 13 bases between them. This CDR3 is 14 amino acids long. Germline CDR1 is SGHTA and CDR2 is FQGNSA. The CDR3 bases are TGTGCCAGCAGCTTTTCCGGGGGGCACCAGCCCCAGCATTTT. Its translation: CASSFSGGHQPQHF.

The J gene is TRBJ1-2, the V gene TRBV18, with D hard to call. The CDR3 runs to 13 residues. Germline CDR1 is KGHSH and CDR2 is LQKENI. Deletions cut 2 bases from V and 7 bases from J, with 11 bases between. CDR3 region: CASSPVVIGGYTF. CDR3 bases: TGTGCCAGCTCACCAGTGGTTATCGGTGGCTACACCTTC.

J is TRBJ1-1 and V is TRBV5-1; D is unresolved. Trimming left V 0 bases short and J 0 bases short, with 9 bases between. The CDR3 has 15 residues. Germline V gives CDR1 SGHRS, CDR2 YFSETQ. The CDR3 loop reads CASSLGLGMNTEAFF. The CDR3 nucleotides are TGCGCCAGCAGCTTGGGGTTGGGGATGAACACTGAAGCTTTCTTT. Full variable domain (outside the CDR3, taken from reference TRBV5-1 and TRBJ1-1): KAGVTQTPRYLIKTRGQQVTLSCSPISGHRSVSWYQQTPGQGLQFLFEYFSETQRNKGNFPGRFSGRQFSNSRSEMNVSTLELGDSALYLCASSLGLGMNTEAFFGQGTRLTVV.

The rearrangement joins TRBV28 to TRBJ1-1, with D possibly TRBD1 on 6 matching bases. Trimming removed 7 bases from V and 1 base from J, with 16 bases in between. The CDR3 extends over 15 amino acids. Germline CDR1 is MDHEN and CDR2 is SYDVKM. The CDR3 here is CASTAPGTKNTEAFF. The CDR3 DNA follows: TGTGCCAGCACGGCTCCCGGGACAAAGAACACTGAAGCTTTCTTT.

The genes are TRBV7-6 and TRBJ2-5, with D unresolved. Per the germline V gene, CDR1 is SGHVS and CDR2 is FNYEAQ. V was clipped by 3 bases and J by 0 bases, with 8 bases between them. The CDR3 extends over 14 amino acids. CDR3: CASSFSSYQETQYF. In nucleotides, the CDR3 is TGTGCCAGCAGCTTCTCCTCCTACCAAGAGACCCAGTACTTC.

V usage is TRBV7-2 and J usage is TRBJ2-1; 11 bases align to TRBD2. With V trimmed by 2 bases and J by 1 base, 1 base remained unmatched. Germline V CDR1 and CDR2: SGHTA, FQGNSA. This CDR3 comprises 16 residues. In nucleotides, the CDR3 is TGTGCCAGCAGCTTAAGACTAGCGGGATCCTACAATGAGCAGTTCTTC. This sequence encodes CASSLRLAGSYNEQFF.

The chain joins TRBV6-2 or TRBV6-3 to TRBJ1-5; D may be TRBD1 (5 bases). V was clipped by 5 bases and J by 0 bases, with 11 bases between them. The CDR3 spans 15 residues. Germline-derived CDR1 and CDR2 are MNHEY and SVGEGT. CDR3: CASSPVGASNQPQHF. CDR3 in DNA: TGTGCCAGCAGTCCGGTAGGGGCTAGCAATCAGCCCCAGCATTTT.

This chain uses TRBV19 with TRBJ2-3; perhaps TRBD1 as D (6 bases). The CDR3 extends over 15 amino acids. V shed 4 bases and J shed 0 bases, with 11 bases lying between them. In germline, CDR1 is LNHDA, CDR2 SQIVND (reference sequence). CDR3 coding DNA: TGTGCCAGTAGTACCGGACAGACTAGCACAGATACGCAGTATTTT. Translated: CASSTGQTSTDTQYF.

This clone has just a few counts. The chain recombines TRBV7-9 with TRBJ1-1; TRBD1 matches 11 bases. Trimming at V came to 2 bases and at J to 0 bases, leaving 2 bases not matched to a gene. This CDR3 is 16 amino acids long. The germline CDR1 and CDR2 sequences are SEHNR and FQNEAQ (reference sequence). CDR3 loop: CASSLRTGGMNTEAFF. DNA of the CDR3: TGTGCCAGCAGCTTAAGGACAGGGGGCATGAACACTGAAGCTTTCTTT.

The chain recombines TRBV19 with TRBJ1-5; D is perhaps TRBD1 (5 bases). Germline CDR1 LNHDA, CDR2 SQIVND (reference sequence). With 1 base removed from V and 1 base from J, the gap between germline ends came to 8 bases. This CDR3 has 15 amino acids. The CDR3, as DNA: TGTGCCAGTAGTATAGCCAGGGCGAGCAATCAGCCCCAGCATTTT. Encoded protein: CASSIARASNQPQHF.

The V call is TRBV11-3, the J call TRBJ1-2; TRBD1 agrees at 8 bases. The CDR3 extends over 11 amino acids. Germline V gene sequence: CDR1 SGHNT, CDR2 YENEEA. The V segment lost 9 bases and the J segment 8 bases; nucleotides outside the gene matches: 5. Here the CDR3 DNA reads TGTGCCAGGGAACAGGGGGACGGCTACACCTTC. Amino acid sequence: CAREQGDGYTF. The whole variable domain, filled in from reference TRBV11-3 and TRBJ1-2, reads EAGVVQSPRYKIIEKKQPVAFWCNPISGHNTLYWYLQNLGQGPELLIRYENEEAVDDSQLPKDRFSAERLKGVDSTLKIQPAELGDSAVYLCAREQGDGYTFGSGTRLTVV.

The chain is built from TRBV7-2 and TRBJ2-1; the D is unclear. Trimming stripped 5 bases from V and 0 bases from J, with 14 bases between. The CDR3 covers 16 residues. Germline lookup yields CDR1 SGHTA and CDR2 FQGNSA. CDR3 amino acids: CASSLVGRASYNEQFF. CDR3 nucleotide sequence: TGTGCCAGCAGCCTTGTAGGAAGGGCCTCCTACAATGAGCAGTTCTTC.

This chain connects TRBV19 to TRBJ1-2; D uncertain. CDR1 LNHDA and CDR2 SQIVND come from the germline V gene (reference sequence). V lost 7 bases to trimming and J lost 8 bases, with 20 bases between them. This CDR3 comprises 14 residues. This CDR3 is CASITPGSLSGYTF. DNA for the CDR3: TGTGCCAGTATTACTCCGGGATCCCTTAGCGGCTACACCTTC.

J is TRBJ2-1 and V is TRBV5-1, with TRBD2 identical over 8 bases. The V and J ends lost 5 bases and 7 bases, in that order; junction bases with no gene match: 11. The CDR3 spans 15 residues. Germline V gives CDR1 SGHRS, CDR2 YFSETQ. Here the CDR3 DNA reads TGCGCCAGCAGTTGGGGAGCGGGGGATCGTAATGAGCAGTTCTTC. Protein product: CASSWGAGDRNEQFF.

The V call is TRBV5-1, the J call TRBJ1-1, with D uncertain. The germline V gene has CDR1 SGHRS and CDR2 YFSETQ. The CDR3 extends over 15 amino acids. The V gene lost 1 base and the J gene lost 5 bases, with 15 bases spanning the gap. The DNA of the CDR3 is TGCGCCAGCAGCTTGTCTGCAGGCGGGGTGACTGAAGCTTTCTTT. Protein: CASSLSAGGVTEAFF.

The J gene is TRBJ2-3, the V gene TRBV7-9; 8 bases agree with TRBD2. Germline V gene lookup returns CDR1 SEHNR and CDR2 FQNEAQ (reference sequence). This CDR3 is 15 amino acids long. Trimming cost V 6 bases and J 5 bases; bases outside gene matches: 10. The CDR3, as DNA: TGTGCCAGCAGTTTGGGGGCGGGAGGCCTAGATACGCAGTATTTT. Translating gives CASSLGAGGLDTQYF.